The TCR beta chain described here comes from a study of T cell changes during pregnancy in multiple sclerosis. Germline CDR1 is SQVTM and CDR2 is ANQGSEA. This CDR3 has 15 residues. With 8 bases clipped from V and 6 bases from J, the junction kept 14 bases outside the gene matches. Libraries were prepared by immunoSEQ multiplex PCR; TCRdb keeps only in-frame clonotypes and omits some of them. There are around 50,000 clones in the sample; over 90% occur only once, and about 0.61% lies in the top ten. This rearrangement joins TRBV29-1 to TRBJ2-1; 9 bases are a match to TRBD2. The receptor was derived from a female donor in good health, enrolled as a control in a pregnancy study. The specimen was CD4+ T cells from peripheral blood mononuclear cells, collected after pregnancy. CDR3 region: CSSEPPRGGANEQFF. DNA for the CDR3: TGCAGCTCAGAACCCCCCCGCGGGGGGGCCAATGAGCAGTTCTTC.